This T cell receptor beta chain was observed in a study of shared clonotypes between healthy human individuals. About this clone: Within the sample, other DNA sequences also encode this same CDR3.

Sequenced by immunoSEQ multiplex PCR; TCRdb stores in-frame clones only, minus some. This table holds about 2 million clones, roughly 94% found once. Trimming removed 2 bases from V and 2 bases from J, with 9 bases in between. This CDR3 has 14 residues. Germline lookup yields CDR1 MNHEY and CDR2 SMNVEV (reference sequence). The chain links TRBV27 to TRBJ1-2; D is possibly TRBD1 (5 bases). This TCR derives from a man in his late teens or twenties in good health. Sequencing was performed on naive CD4+ T cells sorted from blood. Subset given: CD45RA+ positively selected. In nucleotides, the CDR3 is TGTGCCAGCAGTTTAGGGCAGGGCAACTATGGCTACACCTTC. This encodes CASSLGQGNYGYTF.